Listed below are T cell receptor beta chains from one sample, sequenced in a study of OX40 agonist ivuxolimab in advanced cancers. Some clones are missing from TCRdb's copy, which holds only in-frame ones; the method was immunoSEQ multiplex PCR. The data hold approximately 64,000 clones, with roughly 86% observed a single time. The sequences come from CD4+ or CD8+ T cells sorted from blood, collected in a trial of the OX40 agonist ivuxolimab. These TCRs come from an adult with an advanced solid tumor such as melanoma, head and neck, liver or kidney cancer. CDR3s include the opening cysteine and the closing phenylalanine or tryptophan. Each record gives: V gene, J gene, clone size, D gene, CDR3 DNA, CDR3 protein. D genes are given only for firm matches. Clone size is not always given. Where it is, it says once, few, many or a class for expanded clones.

TRBV2	TRBJ2-2	NA	TRBD2	TGTGCCAGCAGTAGGACTAGCGGGGGTTTGAACACCGGGGAGCTGTTTTTT	CASSRTSGGLNTGELFF
TRBV6-5	TRBJ1-3	NA	NA	TGTGCCAGCGGCTATCACTCTGGAAACACCATATATTTT	CASGYHSGNTIYF
TRBV4-1	TRBJ2-1	NA	TRBD2	TGCGCCAGCATCCCGGGACTAGGGGCCTACAATGAGCAGTTCTTC	CASIPGLGAYNEQFF
TRBV28	TRBJ2-1	NA	TRBD1	TGTGCCAGCAGACAACCCGGGACAGGGAATGAGCAGTTCTTC	CASRQPGTGNEQFF
TRBV4-2	TRBJ2-6	NA	NA	TGTGCCAGCAGCCAGCTTAGCTCTGGGGCCAACGTCCTGACTTTC	CASSQLSSGANVLTF
TRBV4-1	TRBJ1-4	NA	TRBD1	TGCGCCAGCAGCCAGGGCCCGGGACAGGGGGGTGAAAAACTGTTTTTT	CASSQGPGQGGEKLFF
TRBV7-2	TRBJ1-1	NA	NA	TGTGCCAGCAGCTTAGCTCGGACAGCCATTCTCACTGAAGCTTTCTTT	CASSLARTAILTEAFF
TRBV4-1	TRBJ2-1	NA	NA	TGCGCCACCTCGGGACCCTTCTCCTCCTACAATGAGCAGTTCTTC	CATSGPFSSYNEQFF
TRBV10-3	TRBJ1-3	NA	TRBD1	TGTGCCACTTTACAGGGGGCACGCTATTCTGGAAACACCATATATTTT	CATLQGARYSGNTIYF
TRBV11-1	TRBJ2-7	NA	NA	TGTGCCAGCAGCTCCCCGGGACGGGGTAGCTCCTACGAGCAGTACTTC	CASSSPGRGSSYEQYF
TRBV2	TRBJ2-3	NA	NA	TGTGCCAGCACAAGGGACATCGATACGCAGTATTTT	CASTRDIDTQYF
TRBV9	TRBJ2-5	NA	NA	TGTGCCAGCAGCGTAGGACCTCCGCCGGGAGAGACCCAGTACTTC	CASSVGPPPGETQYF
TRBV18	TRBJ1-2	once	TRBD1	TGTGCCAGCTCACCAGAGGGACAGATGAACTATGGCTACACCTTC	CASSPEGQMNYGYTF
TRBV10-3	TRBJ1-1	NA	TRBD1	TGTGCCATCAGTGTCCAGGGGGACTCTGAAGCTTTCTTT	CAISVQGDSEAFF
TRBV28	TRBJ2-2	few	NA	TGTGCCAGCAGTTGGGGCTCTGGGGAGCTGTTTTTT	CASSWGSGELFF
TRBV6-6	TRBJ1-2	NA	NA	TGTGCCAGCAGTTACCCCAATAGTGATGGCTACACCTTC	CASSYPNSDGYTF
TRBV7-2	TRBJ2-3	NA	NA	TGTGCCAGCAGTCTTACCAGTCCAGATACGCAGTATTTT	CASSLTSPDTQYF
TRBV5-4	TRBJ2-1	NA	TRBD2	TGTGCCAGCAGCGCAGCCGGGACTAGTTCCAATGAGCAGTTCTTC	CASSAAGTSSNEQFF
TRBV5-1	TRBJ1-1	NA	NA	TGCGCCAGCAGCTTCCGGGTGAACACTGAAGCTTTCTTT	CASSFRVNTEAFF
TRBV7-8	TRBJ1-1	NA	NA	TGTGCCAGCAGCCCTCAGGCGGGGACTGAAGCTTTCTTT	CASSPQAGTEAFF
TRBV27	TRBJ2-3	NA	TRBD2	TGTGCCAGCAGTTTGACTAGCGGTTACACAGATACGCAGTATTTT	CASSLTSGYTDTQYF
TRBV6-5	TRBJ1-2	NA	TRBD1	TGTGCCAGCAGTAGAACGACAGGGATCTATGGCTACACCTTC	CASSRTTGIYGYTF
TRBV7-9	TRBJ2-4	NA	NA	TGTGCCAGCAGCTTAGGGGACGCCAAAAACATTCAGTACTTC	CASSLGDAKNIQYF
TRBV5-1	TRBJ1-2	NA	NA	TGCGCCAGCAGCTTGGGTTTGGATTTCTATGGCTACACCTTC	CASSLGLDFYGYTF
TRBV12-5	TRBJ2-5	once	TRBD1	TGTGCTAGTGGTTTGGGACAGGGGCGGGGAGAGACCCAGTACTTC	CASGLGQGRGETQYF
TRBV11-2	TRBJ2-7	NA	NA	TGTGCCAGCAGCCAAGGGGGGGGCTATCGGTACGAGCAGTACTTC	CASSQGGGYRYEQYF
TRBV7-9	TRBJ2-3	NA	NA	TGTGCCAGCAGCCTCACGTTCACTAGGATAGATACGCAGTATTTT	CASSLTFTRIDTQYF
TRBV7-2	TRBJ2-5	NA	TRBD2	TGTGCCAGCAGCCCCGTGGCGCTAGCGGGAGCAACCCAGTACTTC	CASSPVALAGATQYF
TRBV28	TRBJ1-1	NA	NA	TGTGCCAGCAGTTTGGTTCGGGGAAAAGCTTTCTTT	CASSLVRGKAFF
TRBV4-1	TRBJ2-7	NA	TRBD2	TGCGCCAGCAGCCAGGGACTAGCGGGGAACGAGCAGTACTTC	CASSQGLAGNEQYF
TRBV9	TRBJ1-2	NA	NA	TGTGCCAGCAGCCCCCGAGGCATTGGGGGCTGGGACTATGGCTACACCTTC	CASSPRGIGGWDYGYTF
TRBV4-1	TRBJ2-3	NA	TRBD2	TGCGCCAGCAGCCAAACGCGCGCTAGCGGGGGTAGCACAGATACGCAGTATTTT	CASSQTRASGGSTDTQYF